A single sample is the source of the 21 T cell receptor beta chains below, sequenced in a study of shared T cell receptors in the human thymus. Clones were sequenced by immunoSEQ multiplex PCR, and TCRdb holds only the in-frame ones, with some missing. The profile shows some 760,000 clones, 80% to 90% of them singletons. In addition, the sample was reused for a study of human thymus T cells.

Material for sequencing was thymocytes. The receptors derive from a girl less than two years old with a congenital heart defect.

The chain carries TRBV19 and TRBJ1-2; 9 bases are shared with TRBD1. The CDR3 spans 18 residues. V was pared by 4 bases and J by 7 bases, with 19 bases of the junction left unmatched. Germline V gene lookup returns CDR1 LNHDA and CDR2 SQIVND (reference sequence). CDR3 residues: CASSTRPGQGSYDGGYTF. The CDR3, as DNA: TGTGCCAGTAGTACGAGACCGGGACAGGGCAGTTACGATGGTGGCTACACCTTC.

CDR3 DNA sequence: TGTGCCAGCAGCCCGTCGGGCACAGATACGCAGTATTTT. It codes for CASSPSGTDTQYF. This chain uses TRBV5-5 with TRBJ2-3; D not resolved. The CDR3 length is 13 residues. Germline values: CDR1 SGHKS, CDR2 YYEKEE (reference sequence). The V and J ends lost 4 bases and 1 base respectively, with 7 bases between them.

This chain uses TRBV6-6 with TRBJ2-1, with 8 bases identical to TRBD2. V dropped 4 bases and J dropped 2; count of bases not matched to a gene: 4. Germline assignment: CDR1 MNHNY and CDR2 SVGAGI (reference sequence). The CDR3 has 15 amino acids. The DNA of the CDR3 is TGTGCCAGCAGTTTCCCGGGACTAGCCTACAATGAGCAGTTCTTC. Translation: CASSFPGLAYNEQFF.

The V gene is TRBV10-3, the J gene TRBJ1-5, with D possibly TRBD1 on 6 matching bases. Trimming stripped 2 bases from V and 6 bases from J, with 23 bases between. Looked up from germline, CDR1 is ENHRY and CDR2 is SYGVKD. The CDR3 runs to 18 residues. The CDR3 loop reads CAISEHYRDGAWSQPQHF. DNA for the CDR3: TGTGCCATCAGTGAGCACTACAGGGATGGCGCTTGGAGTCAGCCCCAGCATTTT.

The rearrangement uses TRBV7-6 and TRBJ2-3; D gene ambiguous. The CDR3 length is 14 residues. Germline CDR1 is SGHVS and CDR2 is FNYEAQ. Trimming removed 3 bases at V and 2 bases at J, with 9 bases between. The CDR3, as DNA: TGTGCCAGCAGCTTGGGCACCTACACAGATACGCAGTATTTT. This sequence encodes CASSLGTYTDTQYF.

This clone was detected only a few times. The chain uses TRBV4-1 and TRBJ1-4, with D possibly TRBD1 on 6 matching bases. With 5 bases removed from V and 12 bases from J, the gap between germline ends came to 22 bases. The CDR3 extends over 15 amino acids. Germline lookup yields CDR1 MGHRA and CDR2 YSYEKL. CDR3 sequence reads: CASSDKEGGPVELFF. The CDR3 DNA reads TGCGCCAGCAGCGATAAGGAGGGGGGGCCTGTAGAACTGTTTTTT.

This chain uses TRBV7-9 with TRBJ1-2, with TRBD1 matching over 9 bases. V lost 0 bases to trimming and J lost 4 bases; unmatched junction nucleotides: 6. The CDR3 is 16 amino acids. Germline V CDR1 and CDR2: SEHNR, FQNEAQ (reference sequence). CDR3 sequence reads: CASSLADRGNGYGYTF. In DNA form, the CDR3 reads TGTGCCAGCAGCTTAGCCGACAGGGGGAATGGCTATGGCTACACCTTC.

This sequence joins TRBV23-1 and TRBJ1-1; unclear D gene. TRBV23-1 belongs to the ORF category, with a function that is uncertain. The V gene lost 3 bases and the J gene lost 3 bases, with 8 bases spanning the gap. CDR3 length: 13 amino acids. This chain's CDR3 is CASSHPSYTEAFF. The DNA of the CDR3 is TGCGCCAGCAGTCATCCTAGCTACACTGAAGCTTTCTTT.

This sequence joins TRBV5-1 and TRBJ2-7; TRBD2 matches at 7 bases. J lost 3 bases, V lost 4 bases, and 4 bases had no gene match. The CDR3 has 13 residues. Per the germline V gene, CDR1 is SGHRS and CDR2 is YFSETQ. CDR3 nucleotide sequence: TGCGCCAGCAGCGGGGGGGAGAACTACGAGCAGTACTTC. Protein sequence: CASSGGENYEQYF.

CDR3 region: CASSGRVRAGPTSGNTIYF. The CDR3 DNA is TGTGCCAGCAGCGGGCGGGTTCGGGCCGGACCAACCTCTGGAAACACCATATATTTT. The chain combines TRBV9 with TRBJ1-3; no clear D gene. The germline V gene has CDR1 SGDLS and CDR2 YYNGEE. The CDR3 runs to 19 residues. Trimming removed 3 bases from V and 0 bases from J, with 22 bases in between.

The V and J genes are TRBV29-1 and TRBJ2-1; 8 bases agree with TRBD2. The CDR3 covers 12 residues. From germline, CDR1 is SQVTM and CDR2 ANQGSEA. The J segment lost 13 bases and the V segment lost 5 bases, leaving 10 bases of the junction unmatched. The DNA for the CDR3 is TGCAGCGTTCATCTCGGGGGGGCCTCTCAGTTCTTC. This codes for CSVHLGGASQFF.

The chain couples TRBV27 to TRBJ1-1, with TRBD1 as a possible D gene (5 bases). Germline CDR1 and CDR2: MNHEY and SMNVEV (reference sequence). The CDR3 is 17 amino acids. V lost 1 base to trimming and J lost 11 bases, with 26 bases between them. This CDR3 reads CASSLFSFRQGGRGAFF. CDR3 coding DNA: TGTGCCAGCAGTTTATTTAGCTTTCGTCAGGGAGGGCGCGGGGCTTTCTTT.

The CDR3 bases are TGTGCCAGCCGGTCAGGAGGGTACGTTTACGATCAGCCCCAGCATTTT. As protein: CASRSGGYVYDQPQHF. The V and J genes are TRBV6-6 and TRBJ1-5, with D unresolved. The germline V gene has CDR1 MNHNY and CDR2 SVGAGI (reference sequence). The CDR3 length is 16 residues. The V end was cut by 8 bases, the J end by 5 bases, with 22 bases between.

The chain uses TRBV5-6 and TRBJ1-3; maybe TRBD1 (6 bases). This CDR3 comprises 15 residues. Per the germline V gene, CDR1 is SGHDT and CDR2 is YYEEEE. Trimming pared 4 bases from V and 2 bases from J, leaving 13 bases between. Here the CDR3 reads CASSPHTGTGNTIYF. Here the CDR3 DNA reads TGTGCCAGCAGCCCTCATACAGGGACTGGAAACACCATATATTTT.

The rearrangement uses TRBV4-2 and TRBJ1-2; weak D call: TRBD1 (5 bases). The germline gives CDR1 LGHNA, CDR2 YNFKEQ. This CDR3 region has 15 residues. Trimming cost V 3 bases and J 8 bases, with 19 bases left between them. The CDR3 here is CASSHGGTTYEGYTF. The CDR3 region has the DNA TGTGCCAGCAGCCATGGGGGGACGACTTATGAGGGCTACACCTTC.

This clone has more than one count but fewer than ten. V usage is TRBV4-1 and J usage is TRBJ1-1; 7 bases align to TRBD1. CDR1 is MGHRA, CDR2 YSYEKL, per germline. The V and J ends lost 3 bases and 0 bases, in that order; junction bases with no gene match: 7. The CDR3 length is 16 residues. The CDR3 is CASSHPRQGMNTEAFF. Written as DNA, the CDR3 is TGCGCCAGCAGCCACCCTAGACAGGGAATGAACACTGAAGCTTTCTTT.

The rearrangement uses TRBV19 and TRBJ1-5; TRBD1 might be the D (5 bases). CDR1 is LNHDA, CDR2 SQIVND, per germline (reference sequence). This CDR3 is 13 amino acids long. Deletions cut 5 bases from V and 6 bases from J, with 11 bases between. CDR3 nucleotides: TGTGCCAGTAGTGGGGCAAATACTCAGCCCCAGCATTTT. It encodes CASSGANTQPQHF. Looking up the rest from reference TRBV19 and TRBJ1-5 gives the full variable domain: DGGITQSPKYLFRKEGQNVTLSCEQNLNHDAMYWYRQDPGQGLRLIYYSQIVNDFQKGDIAEGYSVSREKKESFPLTVTSAQKNPTAFYLCASSGANTQPQHFGDGTRLSIL.

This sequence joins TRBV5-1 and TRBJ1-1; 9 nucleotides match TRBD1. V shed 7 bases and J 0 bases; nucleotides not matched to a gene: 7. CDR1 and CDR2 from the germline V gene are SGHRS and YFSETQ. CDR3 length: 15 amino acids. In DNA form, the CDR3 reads TGCGCCAGCTCCCGGGACAGGGCCCTGAACACTGAAGCTTTCTTT. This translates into CASSRDRALNTEAFF.

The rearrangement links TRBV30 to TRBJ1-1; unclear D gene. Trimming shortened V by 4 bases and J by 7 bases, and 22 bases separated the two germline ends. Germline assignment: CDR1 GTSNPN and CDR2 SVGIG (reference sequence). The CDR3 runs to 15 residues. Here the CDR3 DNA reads TGTGCCTGGACTCACAGCGACGGGAGGTTTGGTGAAGCTTTCTTT. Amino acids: CAWTHSDGRFGEAFF.

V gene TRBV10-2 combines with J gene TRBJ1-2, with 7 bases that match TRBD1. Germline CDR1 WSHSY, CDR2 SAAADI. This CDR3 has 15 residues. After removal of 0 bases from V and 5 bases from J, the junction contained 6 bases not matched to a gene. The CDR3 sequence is CASSESWGQPYGYTF. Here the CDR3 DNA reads TGCGCCAGCAGTGAGTCGTGGGGACAGCCATATGGCTACACCTTC.

This CDR3 is CASSPGRNNEQFF. In DNA, the CDR3 is TGCGCCAGCAGCCCGGGGAGAAACAATGAGCAGTTCTTC. This chain links TRBV5-1 with TRBJ2-1; the D gene is possibly TRBD2 (5 bases). Germline V gene data show CDR1 as SGHRS and CDR2 as YFSETQ. The CDR3 is 13 residues long. V gave up 4 bases and J gave up 5 bases, with 10 bases separating them. Full variable domain (rest looked up from reference TRBV5-1 and TRBJ2-1): KAGVTQTPRYLIKTRGQQVTLSCSPISGHRSVSWYQQTPGQGLQFLFEYFSETQRNKGNFPGRFSGRQFSNSRSEMNVSTLELGDSALYLCASSPGRNNEQFFGPGTRLTVL.